This T cell receptor (beta chain) was sequenced in a study of T cells in Graves' hyperthyroidism and ophthalmopathy. Findings and limits, study-wide: Clonotypes that were expanded in thyroid above 0.001 mostly appeared in blood too.

From RNA transcripts, TCR beta CDR3 regions were amplified. Carried out on the TCR CDR3, a first-round RT-PCR used the HTBI primer set. TCRdb analysed the multiplex PCR reads with MiXCR anew, one entry per CDR3 protein. The sample yields over 400,000 distinct CDR3 sequences, roughly 14% seen once. Uncontrolled infection, other autoimmune disease, pregnancy or lactation excluded patients. The PBMCs were taken from 10 ml of fresh peripheral blood. Looked up from germline, CDR1 is LNHDA and CDR2 is SQIVND (reference sequence). V lost 7 bases and J 8 bases, leaving 20 bases between the germline ends. This CDR3 spans 15 amino acids. The sample holds a few counts of this clonotype. Its antigen is as yet unknown.

Material: blood. This chain links TRBV19 with TRBJ1-4; TRBD1 is a possible D gene (5 bases). The clonotype originates from a man younger than 35 with Graves' ophthalmopathy. The CDR3 sequence is CASTPWGKGREKLFF. The CDR3 DNA follows: TGTGCCAGTACCCCCTGGGGTAAGGGGAGAGAAAAACTGTTTTTT.